The 15 T cell receptor beta chains presented below share a single source sample, sequenced in a study of beta chain features in type 1 diabetes. Every bit of the isolated RNA underwent reverse transcription, so sequencing read expressed TCRB transcripts. Clones were read by immunoSEQ multiplex PCR, and TCRdb kept only the in-frame ones, dropping some. The sample has 150,000 to 200,000 clones, 8% to 9.5% seen once. Antigens for these TCRs are unknown. Study-level results: Type 1 diabetes patients had moderately but significantly shorter TCRB CDR3s in all four CD4+ subsets.

Sequencing used central memory CD4+ T cells from blood. These TCRs come from a woman aged 18-29 years with type 1 diabetes.

The sample holds a few counts of this clone. This chain uses TRBV30 with TRBJ2-3; 7 bases are a match to TRBD2. V shed 1 base and J 5 bases; nucleotides not matched to a gene: 6. The CDR3 has 14 amino acids. Germline loops: CDR1 GTSNPN, CDR2 SVGIG (reference sequence). CDR3 region: CAWSGGSRGDTQYF. The CDR3 nucleotides read TGTGCCTGGAGTGGCGGGAGTCGGGGAGATACGCAGTATTTT.

The chain couples TRBV30 to TRBJ2-2; D not certain. CDR1 is GTSNPN, CDR2 SVGIG, per germline (reference sequence). The length of the CDR3 is 13 residues. Deletions cut 4 bases from V and 5 bases from J, with 11 bases between. The CDR3 coding sequence is TGTGCCTGGAATCGTGCCGCGACCGGGGAGCTGTTTTTT. Encoded protein: CAWNRAATGELFF.

V usage is TRBV7-9 and J usage is TRBJ2-1; D gene unclear. Germline V gives CDR1 SEHNR, CDR2 FQNEAQ (reference sequence). Trimming pared 4 bases from V and 5 bases from J, leaving 12 bases between. This CDR3 spans 14 amino acids. The CDR3 here is CASSYPLQDNEQFF. CDR3 in DNA: TGTGCCAGCAGCTACCCCCTCCAGGACAATGAGCAGTTCTTC.

The rearrangement uses TRBV30 and TRBJ2-7; 7 nucleotides line up with TRBD2. The CDR3 sequence is 14 residues long. J lost 3 bases, V lost 3 bases, and 8 bases had no gene match. CDR1 is GTSNPN and CDR2 is SVGIG in the germline V gene (reference sequence). CDR3 bases: TGTGCCTGGAGGGCGTGGGGGGAGGGCTACGAGCAGTACTTC. Its translation is CAWRAWGEGYEQYF. Complete variable domain (other parts from reference TRBV30 and TRBJ2-7): SQTIHQWPATLVQPVGSPLSLECTVEGTSNPNLYWYRQAAGRGLQLLFYSVGIGQISSEVPQNLSASRPQDRQFILSSKKLLLSDSGFYLCAWRAWGEGYEQYFGPGTRLTVT.

For this clone: One junction end does not reproduce the germline sequence, and a read error may be involved. The J gene is TRBJ2-5, the V gene TRBV6-1; TRBD2 matches 16 bases. The CDR3 runs 18 residues. Germline V gene data show CDR1 as MNHNS and CDR2 as SASEGT. CDR3 in amino acids: CAISDAGTSGRGTETQYF. The CDR3, as DNA: TGTGCCATCAGTGATGCCGGGACTAGCGGGAGGGGGACAGAGACCCAGTACTTC.

The V call is TRBV5-4, the J call TRBJ1-2; the D is unclear. This CDR3 is built from 13 residues. V lost 5 bases, J lost 7 bases, and 15 bases lay in between. Germline V gene sequence: CDR1 SGHNT, CDR2 YYREEE (reference sequence). CDR3 amino acids: CASSVGPGGGYTF. As DNA, the CDR3 is TGTGCCAGCAGTGTTGGCCCTGGAGGTGGCTACACCTTC.

This chain joins TRBV9 and TRBJ1-6; no clear D. The CDR3 is 15 residues long. The V and J ends lost 0 bases and 5 bases respectively, with 9 bases between them. Per the germline V gene, CDR1 is SGDLS and CDR2 is YYNGEE. The CDR3 loop reads CASSVGTVNNSPLHF. CDR3 DNA sequence: TGTGCCAGCAGCGTAGGGACTGTTAATAATTCACCCCTCCACTTT.

This clone was counted between two and nine times. The chain recombines TRBV25-1 with TRBJ2-3; 11 positions match TRBD1. Germline loops: CDR1 MGHDK, CDR2 SYGVNS. The CDR3 has 14 amino acids. The junction had 1 base not matched to a gene; V was cut back by 4 bases and J by 4 bases. CDR3 sequence reads: CASSGGQGADTQYF. DNA of the CDR3: TGTGCCAGCAGTGGGGGACAGGGGGCAGATACGCAGTATTTT.

The chain couples TRBV7-3 to TRBJ2-1, with TRBD2 as a possible D gene (7 bases). The CDR3 covers 14 residues. V was pared by 2 bases and J by 7 bases, with 12 bases between. Germline CDR1 and CDR2: SGHTA and FQGTGA. CDR3 amino acids: CASSLSGGLNEQFF. The CDR3 DNA reads TGTGCCAGCAGCTTATCGGGGGGCCTAAATGAGCAGTTCTTC. Variable domain in full (rest from reference TRBV7-3 and TRBJ2-1): GAGVSQTPSNKVTEKGKYVELRCDPISGHTALYWYRQSLGQGPEFLIYFQGTGAADDSGLPNDRFFAVRPEGSVSTLKIQRTERGDSAVYLCASSLSGGLNEQFFGPGTRLTVL.

This clone came up a few times. V usage is TRBV18 and J usage is TRBJ1-4; 7 bases line up with TRBD1. CDR1 and CDR2 from the germline V gene are KGHSH and LQKENI. V shed 6 bases and J 7 bases; nucleotides not matched to a gene: 11. This CDR3 is 15 amino acids long. CDR3 loop: CASSPTGATGEKLFF. As DNA, the CDR3 is TGTGCCAGCTCTCCTACAGGGGCCACGGGTGAAAAACTGTTTTTT. Supplemented by reference TRBV18 and TRBJ1-4, the full variable domain reads NAGVMQNPRHLVRRRGQEARLRCSPMKGHSHVYWYRQLPEEGLKFMVYLQKENIIDESGMPKERFSAEFPKEGPSILRIQQVVRGDSAAYFCASSPTGATGEKLFFGSGTQLSVL.

This clone was counted between two and nine times. The genes are TRBV2 and TRBJ1-4; TRBD1 might be the D (6 bases). From germline, CDR1 is SNHLY and CDR2 FYNNEI. This CDR3 is 13 amino acids long. The V gene lost 6 bases and the J gene lost 8 bases, with 13 bases spanning the gap. The CDR3 sequence is CASSQGSREKLFF. The CDR3 bases are TGTGCCAGCAGCCAGGGGAGTAGGGAAAAACTGTTTTTT.

CDR3 protein: CASKEQGARNQPQHF. The CDR3 coding sequence is TGTGCCAGCAAAGAACAGGGGGCGCGGAATCAGCCCCAGCATTTT. The chain links TRBV2 to TRBJ1-5; TRBD1 matches at 9 bases. This CDR3 contains 15 residues. The V gene's germline CDR1 is SNHLY and CDR2 FYNNEI. The V gene end was trimmed by 7 bases and the J gene end by 4 bases; junction bases not matched to a gene: 8.

This clone appeared a few times. The gene calls are TRBV5-6 and TRBJ2-2; 9 nucleotides agree with TRBD2. J gave up 0 bases and V 4 bases, and 7 bases lay outside the gene matches. The germline CDR1 and CDR2 sequences are SGHDT and YYEEEE. The CDR3 is 17 residues long. The CDR3 loop reads CASSQSGRLANTGELFF. In DNA form, the CDR3 reads TGTGCCAGCAGCCAAAGCGGGAGGCTCGCGAACACCGGGGAGCTGTTTTTT.

This clone appeared a few times. V gene TRBV5-1 combines with J gene TRBJ1-1; D is uncertain. V was trimmed by 0 bases and J by 4 bases, leaving 10 bases between them. Germline V gene lookup returns CDR1 SGHRS and CDR2 YFSETQ. This CDR3 is built from 14 residues. The CDR3 bases are TGCGCCAGCAGCTTGGAAACGGGAGGCACTGAAGCTTTCTTT. Protein product: CASSLETGGTEAFF.

The chain employs TRBV6-5 and TRBJ2-6; unclear D gene. V was trimmed by 6 bases and J by 0 bases, leaving 9 bases between them. Looked up from germline, CDR1 is MNHEY and CDR2 is SVGAGI. This CDR3 contains 15 residues. The CDR3 DNA reads TGTGCCAGCAGGTCCGAGAGCTCTGGGGCCAACGTCCTGACTTTC. Its protein product is CASRSESSGANVLTF.